The clone carrying this TCR beta chain was picked up a small number of times. This entry is derived from a study of shared clonotypes between healthy human individuals. Looked up from germline, CDR1 is MGHRA and CDR2 is YSYEKL. The CDR3 is 17 residues long. V was shortened by 2 bases and J by 0 bases, with 14 bases between the two germline ends. As handled by the study authors: Quality scores were absent from the junction-only immunoSEQ sequences, so filtering differed. Only in-frame clones appear in the TCRdb table, and some are missing; sequencing was by immunoSEQ multiplex PCR. V, J and clone size were drawn from that table, and D and trimming were deduced from the DNA. The sample records hundreds of thousands of clones, less than 80% being singletons.

The chain employs TRBV4-1 and TRBJ2-1; D gene ambiguous. The sequence was collected from a woman aged 25 to 39 in good health. The sequenced sample was memory CD4+ T cells sorted from blood. This sample's subset: CD45RA-negative fraction. This CDR3 reads CASSQTPTDHSYNEQFF. The DNA for the CDR3 is TGCGCCAGCAGCCAAACACCAACGGACCACTCCTACAATGAGCAGTTCTTC.